This record concerns one TCR beta chain sequence. Its antigen is currently not known. No per-base quality is available; no much larger clone lies one base away. Libraries were built with the immunoSEQ multiplex PCR assay. TCRdb retrieved this table from immuneACCESS and kept in-frame rearrangements only. Not all clones are present; in checked studies, unresolved V genes account for under half, and no reason is known for the remainder. A total of 52,000 or so clones appear in this sample, around 80% of them only once. The ten most abundant clones make up roughly 3.5% of the sample. The study tested focal radiation therapy combined with CTLA-4 blockade (ipilimumab) in patients with chemo-refractory metastatic non-small-cell lung cancer. The CDR3 has 14 amino acids, counting the end cysteine and phenylalanine. Only the CDR3 part of the read is kept: 42 bases, read in frame from the first base. At the junction V is shortened by 3 bases and J by 4 bases; bases outside the gene matches: 3. The germline V gene encodes CDR1 SGDLS and CDR2 YYNGEE.

The data stem from a study of radiotherapy plus CTLA-4 blockade in lung cancer listed by TCRdb under 2018. Regarding the research as a whole: Among enrolled patients, roughly 20% had an objective response and 30% to 35% reached disease control.

The full study reports these points: After treatment with radiotherapy and ipilimumab, TCR clones that came from tumors expanded in the peripheral blood. Increased serum interferon-beta after radiation, together with early dynamic changes in blood T cell clones, were reported to be the strongest predictors of response.

The sample consisted of peripheral blood, taken from a patient treated with radiotherapy plus ipilimumab. The chain links TRBV9 with TRBJ2-5; 10 bases in the middle match TRBD1. The clonotype originates from a human donor with non-small cell lung cancer who had a partial response to radiotherapy plus ipilimumab. CDR3 loop: CASSDRTGGETQYF. The base sequence is TGTGCCAGCAGCGATCGGACAGGGGGAGAGACCCAGTACTTC. With the rest looked up from the reference TRBV9 and TRBJ2-5 genes rather than sequenced, the full variable domain is DSGVTQTPKHLITATGQRVTLRCSPRSGDLSVYWYQQSLDQGLQFLIQYYNGEERAKGNILERFSAQQFPDLHSELNLSSLELGDSALYFCASSDRTGGETQYFGPGTRLLVL.